This record looks at one T cell receptor (beta chain) sequence and its context. The data belong to a study of chemoradiotherapy in HPV16-positive cancers. The germline V and J ends were trimmed by 6 bases and 4 bases, with 6 bases remaining between them. This CDR3 region has 11 residues. In germline, CDR1 is MRHNA, CDR2 SNTAGT. The protocol was immunoSEQ multiplex PCR, while the TCRdb copy is restricted to in-frame clones and leaves out a portion. The data show more than 10,000 clones, about 86% seen once. This TCR derives from a human donor with HPV-associated anogenital cancer. The specimen comprised blood, sampled from a patient who underwent chemoradiotherapy. This chain uses TRBV6-4 with TRBJ1-1; D is unclear. For the CDR3, the DNA is TGTGCCAGCAGGAAAATCACTGAAGCTTTCTTT. Its protein is CASRKITEAFF.